This is a list of T cell receptor beta chains from one sample in a study of identical twins. Each CDR3 protein is one row after TCRdb ran MiXCR on the 5' RACE reads. The profile shows roughly 490,000 distinct CDR3 sequences, approximately 15% of them singletons. These data are also associated with another study on yellow fever vaccine responses in identical twins.

Sequencing input: CD4+ T cells sorted from blood. The receptors were gathered from a young woman in good health. The conserved cysteine and the conserved F or W are not part of the CDR3 here. A D gene is named only where the DNA matches it firmly. Clone size is not always given. Where it is, it says once, few, many or a class for expanded clones.

d_call clone_size j_call v_call cdr3_aa
. . TRBJ2-2 TRBV7-3 ASSLLGGSTGELF
. . TRBJ2-7 TRBV27 ASSFRTGLEQY
. . TRBJ2-2 TRBV6-2/TRBV6-3 ASTRGVITGELF
TRBD1 few TRBJ1-1 TRBV5-5 ASRQRTGENTEAF
. . TRBJ2-1 TRBV19 ASRPPGGPYNEQF
. few TRBJ1-3 TRBV5-8 ASSLAQGRVNTIY
. . TRBJ2-7 TRBV7-9 ASSLVSGTSSYEQY
TRBD1 . TRBJ2-7 TRBV3-1 ASSQEGTVGEQY
TRBD2 few TRBJ2-7 TRBV18 ASSRQREGLEQY
. . TRBJ2-2 TRBV6-1 ASSGRGTANTGELF
. many TRBJ2-1 TRBV12-3/TRBV12-4 ASSGLYLNEQF
. . TRBJ2-6 TRBV21-1 ASSKEGDSFSGANVLT
. . TRBJ2-2 TRBV14 ASSLPGRSVAGELF
. many TRBJ2-1 TRBV7-8 ASRVRGGAYNEQF
. . TRBJ2-3 TRBV25-1 ASSSRGRTTDTQY
TRBD2 once TRBJ2-2 TRBV5-1 ASSLGTGLLAGVITGELF
. . TRBJ2-5 TRBV29-1 SVEAVQETQY
TRBD1 . TRBJ1-1 TRBV20-1 SALQGAGGTEAF
TRBD2 . TRBJ2-5 TRBV5-1 ASSFFHAGLAGGFPQY
. . TRBJ2-4 TRBV7-2 ASSPQITAKNIQY
. . TRBJ2-2 TRBV6-4 ASSEQPSNTGELF
. few TRBJ1-1 TRBV2 ASSDSGGRGTEAF
. few TRBJ2-1 TRBV5-1 ASTLDGVNNEQF
TRBD2 many TRBJ2-5 TRBV11-2 ASSPSGRVETQY
. . TRBJ1-1 TRBV7-2 ASSFLGTRSTEAF
. . TRBJ1-1 TRBV5-1 ASSSSGTTAEAF
TRBD1 few TRBJ2-1 TRBV14 ASSLPGTGVYNEQF
TRBD2 many TRBJ2-7 TRBV3-1 ASSLLAGERGVQY
TRBD1 few TRBJ1-5 TRBV18 ASSVRDREAQH
. few TRBJ2-7 TRBV21-1 ASSKRETGSYEQY
. . TRBJ1-2 TRBV27 ASSKLPNYGYT
TRBD1 . TRBJ2-3 TRBV3-1 ASSSRDRGQDTQY
TRBD1 few TRBJ2-7 TRBV5-8 ASSPTGLLAPEQY
TRBD1 many TRBJ1-3 TRBV5-1 ASSLRGQAISGNTIY
TRBD1 . TRBJ2-7 TRBV6-2/TRBV6-3 ASSTGQGVYA
TRBD1 . TRBJ2-5 TRBV28 ASRTGTGNSETQY
TRBD2 few TRBJ2-3 TRBV20-1 SADLAGADTQY
. . TRBJ1-4 TRBV6-1 ASSSGLRGFGEKLF
. . TRBJ1-6 TRBV20-1 SARQIYNSPLH
. few TRBJ2-7 TRBV15 ATSREVGRSSYEQY
. many TRBJ1-6 TRBV6-4 ASSVGGYNSPLH
. . TRBJ2-1 TRBV5-6 ASSLVEGGSVQF